The 9 T cell receptor beta chains below come from one sample, sequenced in a study of blood T cell repertoires in COVID-19. The data were produced by immunoSEQ multiplex PCR, yet TCRdb's version contains in-frame clones alone and is incomplete. This table holds about 130,000 clones, roughly three quarters found once. Sequencing was carried out using peripheral blood. The receptor set was obtained from a man older than 75 with acute or convalescent COVID-19.

About this clone itself: A junction boundary mismatches the germline segment, possibly from a read error. The chain is built from TRBV12-5 and TRBJ1-3, with a tentative D call TRBD1 (5 bases). From germline, CDR1 is LGHNT and CDR2 FRNRAP. CDR3 length: 15 residues. This CDR3 reads CASALTALIGNTIYF. In DNA, the CDR3 is TGTGCTAGTGCTTTGACAGCCTTGATTGGAAACACCATATATTTT.

This chain links TRBV29-1 with TRBJ2-1, with 7 bases fitting TRBD2. V shed 8 bases, J shed 7 bases, and the junction held 5 bases outside the gene matches. Germline-derived CDR1 and CDR2 are SQVTM and ANQGSEA. CDR3 length equals 11 residues. The CDR3 protein is CSSRGVNEQFF. In DNA, the CDR3 is TGCAGCTCTCGGGGGGTTAATGAGCAGTTCTTC.

The chain carries TRBV6-5 and TRBJ1-5; the D gene is possibly TRBD1 (6 bases). CDR1 MNHEY and CDR2 SVGAGI come from the germline V gene. V lost 4 bases to trimming and J lost 4 bases, with 11 bases between them. CDR3 length equals 14 residues. The CDR3 DNA reads as TGTGCCAGCAGTTCCCCAGGGGCGAATCAGCCCCAGCATTTT. Its translation is CASSSPGANQPQHF.

In nucleotides, the CDR3 is TGTGCCAGCAGCTTTGGCAGTATTCAGCCCCAGCATTTT. It codes for CASSFGSIQPQHF. V is TRBV5-6 and J is TRBJ1-5; no clear D gene. Per germline, CDR1 SGHDT and CDR2 YYEEEE. The CDR3 is made up of 13 amino acids. Trimming shortened V by 2 bases and J by 6 bases, and 9 bases separated the two germline ends.

The J gene is TRBJ2-5, the V gene TRBV7-2; D gene ambiguous. The germline V gene has CDR1 SGHTA and CDR2 FQGNSA. The CDR3 totals 11 residues. Trimming cost V 7 bases and J 5 bases, with 8 bases left between them. The CDR3 sequence is CASTSRETQYF. CDR3 nucleotide sequence: TGTGCCAGCACCTCCCGGGAGACCCAGTACTTC. Supplemented by reference TRBV7-2 and TRBJ2-5, the full variable domain reads GAGVSQSPSNKVTEKGKDVELRCDPISGHTALYWYRQSLGQGLEFLIYFQGNSAPDKSGLPSDRFSAERTGGSVSTLTIQRTQQEDSAVYLCASTSRETQYFGPGTRLLVL.

The chain employs TRBV7-2 and TRBJ2-2, with D possibly being TRBD2 (5 bases). This CDR3 has 13 residues. The germline gives CDR1 SGHTA, CDR2 FQGNSA. The germline V and J ends were trimmed by 7 bases and 2 bases, with 8 bases remaining between them. The CDR3 reads CASTGSNTGELFF. CDR3 coding DNA: TGTGCCAGCACGGGATCCAACACCGGGGAGCTGTTTTTT.

The CDR3 sequence is CASSLYRDRRYEQYF. Here the CDR3 DNA reads TGTGCCAGCAGTTTATATCGGGACAGGCGATACGAGCAGTACTTC. The chain has TRBV28 and TRBJ2-7; 8 bases are shared with TRBD1. Germline V gives CDR1 MDHEN, CDR2 SYDVKM. This CDR3 comprises 15 residues. The ends lost 1 base at V and 4 bases at J; junction bases unmatched: 6.

The rearrangement joins TRBV6-6 to TRBJ2-1, with 7 bases fitting TRBD1. Per the germline V gene, CDR1 is MNHNY and CDR2 is SVGAGI (reference sequence). Trimming at V came to 5 bases and at J to 3 bases, leaving 4 bases not matched to a gene. This CDR3 is 14 amino acids long. The CDR3 here is CASSKNRGYNEQFF. The DNA of the CDR3 is TGTGCCAGCAGTAAGAACAGGGGCTACAATGAGCAGTTCTTC.

The J gene is TRBJ2-7, the V gene TRBV2; TRBD1 matches at 7 bases. Germline V gene lookup returns CDR1 SNHLY and CDR2 FYNNEI. J lost 0 bases, V lost 5 bases, and 4 bases had no gene match. The CDR3 contains 14 residues. The CDR3 here is CASSRDSISYEQYF. The CDR3 DNA sequence: TGTGCCAGCAGTAGGGACAGTATCTCCTACGAGCAGTACTTC. The variable domain in full, with the rest retrieved from reference TRBV2 and TRBJ2-7, is EPEVTQTPSHQVTQMGQEVILRCVPISNHLYFYWYRQILGQKVEFLVSFYNNEISEKSEIFDDQFSVERPDGSNFTLKIRSTKLEDSAMYFCASSRDSISYEQYFGPGTRLTVT.